This T cell receptor (beta chain) emerged from a study of cytomegalovirus exposure and HLA in healthy donors. The germline V gene has CDR1 MNHNS and CDR2 SASEGT. V was shortened by 6 bases and J by 5 bases, with 19 bases between the two germline ends. CDR3 size: 15 residues. The PCR was carried out with 60 Vbeta primers and 13 Jbeta primers. Clones were sequenced by immunoSEQ multiplex PCR, and TCRdb holds only the in-frame ones, with some missing. The sample lists about 160,000 clones, around three quarters occurring once. About this clone itself: Its matching antigen is unknown.

Study-level points and caveats: Later analysis suggested links between common viral pathogens and several top significant clusters. Sequencing depth roughly uniform across donors was assumed in presence/absence analyses. Among the sequence variants, a highly shared cluster was likely an artifact of sequencing.

The chain links TRBV6-1 to TRBJ2-5; a possible D gene is TRBD2 (6 bases). The clonotype originates from a man younger than 45 in good health and CMV-seropositive. The sample was PBMCs. The CDR3 DNA reads as TGTGCCAGCAGGCTCTCGGAGGGTTGGGGGGAGACCCAGTACTTC. This encodes CASRLSEGWGETQYF.